Presented here are 7 T cell receptor beta chains from one specimen sequenced in a study of identical twins. Each CDR3 protein is one row after TCRdb ran MiXCR on the 5' RACE reads. The sample lists hundreds of thousands of distinct CDR3 sequences, about 7% occurring once. These same records also appear under a second study, on yellow fever vaccine responses in identical twins.

Source material: memory (CD45RO+) T cells sorted from blood. Receptor source: a woman aged 18 to 35 in good health.

This clonotype was observed many times. The V and J genes are TRBV28 and TRBJ1-6, with D uncertain. Germline values: CDR1 MDHEN, CDR2 SYDVKM. This CDR3 contains 12 residues. V was trimmed by 2 bases and J by 9 bases, leaving 5 bases between them. In DNA form, the CDR3 reads TGTGCCAGCAGTTTAACCACTTCACCCCTCCACTTT. As protein: CASSLTTSPLHF.

The chain links TRBV7-9 to TRBJ1-2; the match to TRBD1 covers 8 bases. J gave up 2 bases and V 4 bases, and 9 bases lay outside the gene matches. The CDR3 runs to 16 residues. Germline-derived CDR1 and CDR2 are SEHNR and FQNEAQ (reference sequence). The CDR3 protein is CASSWGGQGPNYGYTF. CDR3 nucleotides: TGTGCCAGCAGCTGGGGTGGACAGGGTCCCAACTATGGCTACACCTTC.

This clonotype was detected many times. V usage is TRBV5-1 and J usage is TRBJ2-3; tentatively, D is TRBD1 (7 bases). Germline V CDR1 and CDR2: SGHRS, YFSETQ. Trimming removed 9 bases at V and 3 bases at J, with 20 bases between. This CDR3 contains 15 residues. The CDR3 region has the DNA TGCGCCACCGGAGCGGGTTTGGGACAGACAGATACGCAGTATTTT. Translation gives CATGAGLGQTDTQYF.

This clonotype turned up a few times. The chain combines TRBV20-1 with TRBJ1-5; D is perhaps TRBD1 (6 bases). There are 13 residues in the CDR3. The germline CDR1 and CDR2 sequences are DFQATT and SNEGSKA (reference sequence). Trimming removed 6 bases from V and 9 bases from J, with 18 bases in between. The CDR3 protein is CSAPTGRSGPQHF. For the CDR3, the DNA is TGCAGTGCCCCGACAGGTAGATCGGGGCCCCAGCATTTT.

This clonotype was detected a few times. V and J are TRBV27 and TRBJ2-3; 12 bases map to TRBD2. V was pared by 5 bases and J by 3 bases, with 3 bases of the junction left unmatched. This CDR3 is built from 15 residues. The germline gives CDR1 MNHEY, CDR2 SMNVEV (reference sequence). For the CDR3, the DNA is TGTGCCAGCAGTCCTAGCGGGAGGGTAACAGATACGCAGTATTTT. Translating gives CASSPSGRVTDTQYF.

This clonotype was observed a few times. The genes are TRBV10-3 and TRBJ2-1, with a tentative D call TRBD2 (6 bases). Germline CDR1 ENHRY, CDR2 SYGVKD. This CDR3 is 12 amino acids long. Trimming took 7 bases from V and 8 from J, leaving 12 bases between them. The CDR3 DNA is TGTGCCATCACCCATAGCGGAGATGAGCAGTTCTTC. It translates to CAITHSGDEQFF.

This clonotype was recorded a few times. The chain recombines TRBV28 with TRBJ2-7; D not resolved. The CDR3 consists of 11 residues. V was trimmed by 3 bases and J by 4 bases, leaving 4 bases between them. The germline V gene has CDR1 MDHEN and CDR2 SYDVKM. CDR3: CASSFQYEQYF. CDR3 nucleotides: TGTGCCAGCAGTTTCCAATACGAGCAGTACTTC.